This T cell receptor (beta chain) emerged from a study of beta chain features in type 1 diabetes. This clone has a handful of counts. Its target is not known. This same CDR3 is encoded by further DNA sequences in the sample. Trimming removed 0 bases from V and 4 bases from J; junction bases left unmatched: 2. Germline V gene sequence: CDR1 MNHEY, CDR2 SVGAGI. This CDR3 has 14 residues. Study-level findings and limits: In all four CD4+ subsets, TCRB CDR3 length was significantly, moderately reduced in type 1 diabetes. Comparison showed that naive, central memory and Treg TCRB repertoires appeared more similar among patients than among healthy donors.

In all sorted populations, purity surpassed 95%. Expressed TCRB transcripts were sequenced because the entire RNA isolate underwent reverse transcription. The data were produced by immunoSEQ multiplex PCR, yet TCRdb's version contains in-frame clones alone and is incomplete. The data contain some 350,000 clones, around 10% of them seen just once; the ten biggest clones take up approximately 0.55%. This chain links TRBV6-5 with TRBJ2-7, with 8 bases aligning to TRBD1. Sequenced: central memory CD4+ T cells from blood. The sequence came from a man aged 30-40 years with type 1 diabetes. The CDR3 DNA sequence: TGTGCCAGCAGTTACTCGCAGGGGGCGTACGAGCAGTACTTC. Translating gives CASSYSQGAYEQYF.